This TCR beta chain was obtained from a study of T-cell memory formation after mild COVID-19. Findings and limits, study-wide: Researchers found some responding clones in pre-infection memory, a sign that cross-reactive memory joined. Shrinking CD4+ clones were chiefly CM and EM; CD8+ ones were chiefly EMRA.

The sample holds a few counts of this clonotype. Its specificity is unknown. Germline values: CDR1 SQVTM, CDR2 ANQGSEA. Trimming removed 7 bases at V and 0 bases at J, with 15 bases between. The CDR3 consists of 14 residues. MiXCR was run by TCRdb on the 5' RACE reads, yielding one entry per CDR3 protein. The table shows around 250,000 distinct CDR3 sequences, with around 16% occurring only once. This TCR was recovered from a man aged 18 to 30 who had mild COVID-19 (a few samples of this study predate the infection). Cell type and time point are not known. The sequenced sample was PBMCs or a T cell subset sorted from them (not recorded which). The J gene is TRBJ1-2, the V gene TRBV29-1, with D perhaps TRBD1 (6 bases). This chain's CDR3 is CSAAKQGPNYGYTF. The CDR3 coding sequence is TGCAGCGCCGCTAAGCAGGGGCCTAACTATGGCTACACCTTC. The full variable domain, in which reference TRBV29-1 and TRBJ1-2 provide the parts outside the CDR3, is SAVISQKPSRDICQRGTSLTIQCQVDSQVTMMFWYRQQPGQSLTLIATANQGSEATYESGFVIDKFPISRPNLTFSTLTVSNMSPEDSSIYLCSAAKQGPNYGYTFGSGTRLTVV.